The sample holds many counts of the clone carrying this T cell receptor beta chain. Its target is not known. The sample originates from a study of CD8 T cells in ankylosing spondylitis. This CDR3 has 15 amino acids. Trimming took 0 bases from V and 2 from J, leaving 10 bases between them. Germline CDR1 SGHTA, CDR2 FQGNSA. Study findings and constraints: It was reported that disease-linked clones were significantly enriched in matched ankylosing spondylitis synovial fluid.

TCRdb independently ran MiXCR on the 5' RACE reads; one entry per CDR3 protein. The repertoire holds some 140,000 distinct CDR3 sequences, with roughly 8.8% as singletons. This clonotype was sampled from a male donor with ankylosing spondylitis. The sequencing input was synovial fluid, either unsorted or a sorted T cell fraction (not recorded which). The chain uses TRBV7-2 and TRBJ2-5; perhaps TRBD2 as D (5 bases). Here the CDR3 reads CASSLAPSGQETQYF. The DNA for the CDR3 is TGTGCCAGCAGCTTAGCGCCATCGGGGCAAGAGACCCAGTACTTC.